The entry below describes one T cell receptor beta chain. Its antigen remains unknown. The protocol was immunoSEQ multiplex PCR, while the TCRdb copy is restricted to in-frame clones and leaves out a portion. This sample has roughly 120,000 clones, with approximately 85% found just once. This record comes from a study of T cell responses to AZD1222 COVID-19 vaccine. The study, taken as a whole, reports: Of spike-specific TCRs, nearly half reportedly target regions left unmutated in variants. Repertoires were collected only later (after the peak T cell response had occurred). Clonal diversity was possibly underestimated; the donors were predominantly white British and more often female.

The CDR3 runs to 15 residues. Germline V gene sequence: CDR1 LGHDT, CDR2 YNNKEL (reference sequence). The V and J ends lost 4 bases and 4 bases respectively, with 13 bases between them. The TCR sequence derives from an adult in good health. The sample was peripheral blood, taken on day 0 of MenACWY control vaccination. V and J are TRBV3-1 (or the pseudogene TRBV3-2) and TRBJ2-2; the D gene could be TRBD1 or TRBD2 (5 bases each). CDR3 nucleotides: TGTGCCAGCAGCCGTGAAGGGGCGGGCACCGGGGAGCTGTTTTTT. This gives the protein CASSREGAGTGELFF.